The entry below gives a single T cell receptor beta chain sequence along with its context. The antigen is not known. The sample comes from a study of T-cell memory formation after mild COVID-19. About the study: In these data, TCR clusters were largely donor specific. Study-wide results and limits: Largely, contracting CD4+ clones fell within CM and EM, and contracting CD8+ clones within EMRA.

TCRdb ran MiXCR on the 5' RACE reads and lists one entry per CDR3 protein. The sample includes 130,000 to 150,000 distinct CDR3 sequences, roughly a fifth of them seen just once. Germline values: CDR1 MGHDK, CDR2 SYGVNS. The V end lost 2 bases, the J end lost 4 bases, and 9 bases lay between the germline ends. CDR3 length: 15 residues. This sequence was found in an adult woman who had mild COVID-19 (a few samples of this study predate the infection). Cell type and time point are not known. This chain connects TRBV25-1 to TRBJ1-6; D remains ambiguous. Material: PBMCs or a T cell subset sorted from them (not recorded which). The CDR3 spells CASSEGGKYNSPLHF. In nucleotides, the CDR3 is TGTGCCAGCAGTGAAGGCGGAAAGTATAATTCACCCCTCCACTTT.